A single sample is the source of the 19 T cell receptor beta chains below, sequenced in a study of T cells in Graves' hyperthyroidism and ophthalmopathy. Amplification yielded TCR beta CDR3 regions, with RNA transcripts as the source. Primed by the HTBI set, a first-round RT-PCR was run on the TCR CDR3. TCRdb re-derived calls from the multiplex PCR reads in MiXCR, one entry per CDR3 protein. The sample consists of 730,000 or so distinct CDR3 sequences, roughly 20% of them appearing once. The sequenced material came from blood. The origin of the receptors is a woman in her forties or fifties with Graves' hyperthyroidism that later progressed to Graves' ophthalmopathy.

This clonotype was detected a few times. The chain joins TRBV9 to TRBJ2-7; D may be TRBD1 (5 bases). CDR1 and CDR2 from the germline V gene are SGDLS and YYNGEE. CDR3 size: 13 residues. V lost 3 bases and J 7 bases, leaving 14 bases between the germline ends. The CDR3 sequence is CASSGGSGWEQYF. CDR3 bases: TGTGCCAGCAGCGGGGGATCAGGGTGGGAGCAGTACTTC.

This clonotype has just a few counts. The V call is TRBV13, the J call TRBJ2-1, with TRBD1 matching over 11 bases. There are 16 residues in the CDR3. The trim removed 5 bases at V and 5 bases at J, leaving 8 bases unmatched. Germline assignment: CDR1 PRHDT and CDR2 FYEKMQ (reference sequence). The CDR3 protein is CASSRAGTGGHNEQFF. CDR3 DNA sequence: TGTGCCAGCAGCCGAGCCGGGACAGGGGGACACAATGAGCAGTTCTTC.

This chain links TRBV19 with TRBJ1-1; weak D call: TRBD1 (6 bases). CDR3 length: 13 amino acids. The V gene's germline CDR1 is LNHDA and CDR2 SQIVND (reference sequence). The ends were cut back, 8 bases at V and 1 base at J, with 11 bases in the middle. The CDR3 protein is CASAGTTNTEAFF. In nucleotides, the CDR3 is TGTGCCAGTGCCGGGACAACGAACACTGAAGCTTTCTTT.

As DNA, the CDR3 is TGTGCCAGCAGCCAAGGGGAGGCCCTCGTCGAGCAGTACTTC. The encoded protein is CASSQGEALVEQYF. The V and J genes are TRBV4-2 and TRBJ2-7; tentatively, D is TRBD2 (6 bases). The germline V gene has CDR1 LGHNA and CDR2 YNFKEQ. This CDR3 has 14 amino acids. Trimming pared 1 base from V and 6 bases from J, leaving 13 bases between.

The chain joins TRBV10-3 to TRBJ1-5; no clear D. The CDR3 spans 13 residues. The germline gives CDR1 ENHRY, CDR2 SYGVKD. V was cut by 4 bases and J by 2 bases, with 6 bases left in between. CDR3 loop: CAISGTGNQPQHF. DNA of the CDR3: TGTGCCATCAGTGGGACCGGCAATCAGCCCCAGCATTTT.

With respect to this clonotype: Given a much more abundant clone one base away, this may be a read error. This chain uses TRBV20-1 with TRBJ1-2; 7 bases map to TRBD1. The CDR3 is 12 residues long. CDR1 DFQATT and CDR2 SNEGSKA come from the germline V gene (reference sequence). The CDR3 loop reads CSPKQGDYVYTF. As DNA, the CDR3 is TGCAGTCCGAAGCAGGGGGACTATGTCTACACCTTC.

This clonotype was counted a few times. This rearrangement joins TRBV19 to TRBJ2-5, with a tentative D call TRBD2 (6 bases). The germline CDR1 and CDR2 sequences are LNHDA and SQIVND (reference sequence). Between the trimmed V and J ends, which lost 5 bases and 7 bases, there was a span of 20 bases. This CDR3 comprises 15 residues. Written as DNA, the CDR3 is TGTGCCAGTAGTTCCAACTCCGGGACTCGCGGGACCCAGTACTTC. Translation: CASSSNSGTRGTQYF.

Regarding this clonotype: One base away lies a much larger clone, so this may be a sequencing read error. V is TRBV11-1 and J is TRBJ1-2, with D uncertain. Trimming removed 4 bases from V and 4 bases from J, with 16 bases in between. The CDR3 runs to 15 residues. Per germline, CDR1 SGHAT and CDR2 FQDESV (reference sequence). The CDR3 spells CASSSGRGYVYGYTF. The CDR3 bases are TGTGCCAGCAGCTCAGGAAGAGGTTACGTCTATGGCTACACCTTC.

J is TRBJ1-1 and V is TRBV29-1; D might be TRBD1 (6 bases). Per germline, CDR1 SQVTM and CDR2 ANQGSEA. CDR3 length equals 13 residues. The V gene lost 3 bases and the J gene lost 0 bases, with 8 bases spanning the gap. The CDR3 DNA reads as TGCAGCGTTGATGGGGACATGAACACTGAAGCTTTCTTT. It is translated as CSVDGDMNTEAFF.

This clonotype has at least ten counts. The chain joins TRBV2 to TRBJ2-3; unclear D gene. The CDR3 sequence is 13 residues long. Germline V gene sequence: CDR1 SNHLY, CDR2 FYNNEI. Trimming removed 4 bases from V and 3 bases from J, with 8 bases in between. CDR3 in DNA: TGTGCCAGCAGTGCGCTAGATACAGATACGCAGTATTTT. Protein product: CASSALDTDTQYF.

The CDR3 is CASSLSTAIDEQYF. As DNA, the CDR3 is TGTGCCAGCAGTTTATCGACGGCAATCGACGAGCAGTACTTC. The genes are TRBV27 and TRBJ2-7; D is unclear. This CDR3 comprises 14 residues. Between the trimmed V and J ends, which lost 0 bases and 5 bases, there was a span of 11 bases. Germline V gene data show CDR1 as MNHEY and CDR2 as SMNVEV (reference sequence).

V gene TRBV7-2 combines with J gene TRBJ2-3; 12 bases line up with TRBD2. CDR3 size: 18 residues. V shed 3 bases and J 0 bases; nucleotides not matched to a gene: 7. Per germline, CDR1 SGHTA and CDR2 FQGNSA. CDR3 in DNA: TGTGCCAGCAGCTTGGCGAGAACTAGCGGGGGGAGCACAGATACGCAGTATTTT. Its translation: CASSLARTSGGSTDTQYF.

This clonotype was observed at least ten times. The chain recombines TRBV2 with TRBJ2-5; 14 bases agree with TRBD2. The CDR3 extends over 17 amino acids. CDR1 is SNHLY, CDR2 FYNNEI, per germline. The V segment lost 4 bases and the J segment 1 base; nucleotides outside the gene matches: 5. CDR3 bases: TGTGCCAGCAGTGTCGGACTAGCGGGGGGATTCCAAGAGACCCAGTACTTC. This encodes CASSVGLAGGFQETQYF.

This clonotype was seen a few times. The chain couples TRBV15 to TRBJ1-1, with 9 bases fitting TRBD1. The CDR3 is 16 amino acids. Germline V gene lookup returns CDR1 LNHNV and CDR2 YYDKDF (reference sequence). The V segment lost 3 bases and the J segment 7 bases; nucleotides outside the gene matches: 12. The CDR3 DNA reads TGTGCCACCAGCAGGCCGAGGTCCGGGACAGGGAATGAAGCTTTCTTT. Translating it yields CATSRPRSGTGNEAFF.

This clonotype occurred a few times. The chain employs TRBV6-1 and TRBJ1-2; D not certain. The CDR3 runs to 13 residues. The germline CDR1 and CDR2 sequences are MNHNS and SASEGT. Between the trimmed V and J ends, which lost 2 bases and 8 bases, there was a span of 12 bases. The CDR3 reads CASSEIGGRGYTF. CDR3 bases: TGTGCCAGCAGTGAAATTGGAGGGCGAGGCTACACCTTC.

The rearrangement joins TRBV6-1 to TRBJ2-7, with 10 nucleotides matching TRBD1. V shed 5 bases and J 9 bases; nucleotides not matched to a gene: 10. The CDR3 runs to 14 residues. Germline V gives CDR1 MNHNS, CDR2 SASEGT. Written as DNA, the CDR3 is TGTGCCAGCAGTACCGGGACAGGGGCTATGTGGCAGTACTTC. It codes for CASSTGTGAMWQYF.

The rearrangement joins TRBV20-1 to TRBJ2-1, with TRBD2 matching 10 bases. The trim removed 6 bases at V and 7 bases at J, leaving 12 bases unmatched. This CDR3 region has 15 residues. Germline V gene lookup returns CDR1 DFQATT and CDR2 SNEGSKA (reference sequence). The CDR3 nucleotides are TGCAGTGCCCAAATCCCACTAGCGGGGTATAATGAGCAGTTCTTC. Translated: CSAQIPLAGYNEQFF.

There are many counts of this clonotype. The V gene is TRBV3-1, the J gene TRBJ1-1; 9 positions agree with TRBD1. The CDR3 is made up of 14 amino acids. V lost 5 bases and J lost 4; bases outside the gene matches: 5. Germline V gene data show CDR1 as LGHDT and CDR2 as YNNKEL (reference sequence). Here the CDR3 DNA reads TGTGCCAGCAGCGGCCGGGACAGGGTCACTGAAGCTTTCTTT. This codes for CASSGRDRVTEAFF.

The chain carries TRBV29-1 and TRBJ1-1, with 8 positions matching TRBD1. The CDR3 has 13 amino acids. V lost 5 bases and J lost 4; bases outside the gene matches: 6. Looked up from germline, CDR1 is SQVTM and CDR2 is ANQGSEA. The CDR3 reads CSVSQGDSTEAFF. As DNA, the CDR3 is TGCAGCGTTTCACAGGGGGATAGCACTGAAGCTTTCTTT.